Listed below are T cell receptor beta chains from one sample, sequenced in a study of blood T cell repertoires in COVID-19. The protocol was immunoSEQ multiplex PCR, while the TCRdb copy is restricted to in-frame clones and leaves out a portion. The sample consists of about 49,000 clones, around 87% of them appearing once. Specimen: peripheral blood. These receptors all come from a woman older than 75 with COVID-19, enrolled during active disease. CDR3s include the opening cysteine and the closing phenylalanine or tryptophan. The D gene is left open where the match is weak. Size is omitted from some rows. Given values are once, few, many or a class for expanded clones.

TRBD2	TRBV5-1	-	TRBJ2-7	CASRLEAGLVVHEQYF	TGCGCCAGCAGACTGGAGGCAGGACTAGTGGTACACGAGCAGTACTTC
-	TRBV2	-	TRBJ1-2	CASKGQGSHGYTF	TGTGCCAGCAAAGGGCAGGGGAGTCACGGCTACACCTTC
-	TRBV5-1	-	TRBJ2-2	CASSLGVTGELFF	TGCGCCAGCAGCTTGGGCGTCACCGGGGAGCTGTTTTTT
-	TRBV2	-	TRBJ1-5	CASNSQGFMDQPQHF	TGTGCCAGCAACTCACAGGGCTTTATGGATCAGCCCCAGCATTTT
-	TRBV11-2	-	TRBJ2-3	CASSQASDTQYF	TGTGCCAGCAGCCAAGCATCCGATACGCAGTATTTT
TRBD1	TRBV6-4	-	TRBJ1-1	CASSGQGTMNTEAFF	TGTGCCAGCAGTGGACAGGGGACTATGAACACTGAAGCTTTCTTT
TRBD1	TRBV7-3	-	TRBJ1-1	CASSSTGGASFTEAFF	TGTGCCAGCAGCTCAACAGGGGGCGCTTCTTTCACTGAAGCTTTCTTT
TRBD2	TRBV7-2	-	TRBJ2-7	CASSLRGDRSYEQYF	TGTGCCAGCAGCTTACGGGGGGATCGCTCCTACGAGCAGTACTTC
TRBD1	TRBV19	-	TRBJ1-1	CASSRGRGTEAFF	TGTGCCAGTAGCAGGGGGCGCGGAACTGAAGCTTTCTTT
-	TRBV29-1	-	TRBJ1-5	CSAATRNQPQHF	TGCAGCGCTGCCACGCGGAATCAGCCCCAGCATTTT
TRBD1	TRBV5-1	-	TRBJ2-7	CASRRQGSSYEQYF	TGCGCCAGCAGGCGACAGGGGAGCTCCTACGAGCAGTACTTC
TRBD1	TRBV29-1	-	TRBJ1-2	CSVEVQQGARGYGYTF	TGCAGCGTTGAAGTTCAGCAGGGGGCAAGAGGGTATGGCTACACCTTC
TRBD2	TRBV4-1	-	TRBJ2-2	CASSQRGLAGGNTGELFF	TGCGCCAGCAGCCAACGTGGACTAGCGGGGGGCAACACCGGGGAGCTGTTTTTT
-	TRBV3-1/TRBV3-2	-	TRBJ1-5	CASSQGHSQPQHF	TGTGCCAGCAGCCAGGGGCACAGTCAGCCCCAGCATTTT
-	TRBV19	-	TRBJ2-7	CASSIAQGDYEQYF	TGTGCCAGTAGTATAGCACAGGGTGACTACGAGCAGTACTTC
-	TRBV4-1	-	TRBJ1-4	CASSQDFFPGGGGEKLFF	TGCGCCAGCAGCCAAGATTTTTTCCCGGGGGGCGGTGGTGAAAAACTGTTTTTT
TRBD1	TRBV10-3	once	TRBJ1-4	CATSVTGGEKLFF	TGTGCCACCTCCGTAACAGGGGGTGAAAAACTGTTTTTT
TRBD1	TRBV5-1	-	TRBJ2-7	CASSSPGTAFTVEQYF	TGCGCCAGCAGCTCCCCCGGGACAGCCTTTACAGTCGAGCAGTACTTC
-	TRBV21-1	-	TRBJ1-6	CASSATGTGDPYNSPLHF	TGTGCCAGCAGCGCCACCGGGACAGGGGATCCCTATAATTCACCCCTCCACTTT
-	TRBV30	-	TRBJ1-2	CAWRSGQHYGYTF	TGTGCCTGGAGGTCAGGGCAACACTATGGCTACACCTTC
-	TRBV7-8	-	TRBJ2-2	CASSRRGASGRTSYPDTGELFF	TGTGCCAGCAGCCGGCGAGGGGCGAGCGGGCGAACATCTTATCCCGACACCGGGGAGCTGTTTTTT
TRBD2	TRBV5-5	-	TRBJ2-7	CASSLRGVDEQYF	TGTGCCAGCAGCCTCCGGGGGGTCGACGAGCAGTACTTC